Listed below are T cell receptor beta chains from one sample, sequenced in a study of blood T cell repertoires in COVID-19. Some clones are missing from TCRdb's copy, which holds only in-frame ones; the method was immunoSEQ multiplex PCR. The sample has about 96,000 clones, 80% seen once. Sequencing input: peripheral blood. These TCRs come from a man aged 50-59 years who had recovered from COVID-19. The CDR3 runs from the conserved cysteine through the conserved F or W. D genes are given only for firm matches. The size entry is marked missing in some rows and otherwise reads once, few, many or a size class.

>TRBV6-2/TRBV6-3|TRBJ2-6|.|.
TGTGCCAGCAGCCCCTTATCCGGGGCCAACGTCCTGACTTTC
CASSPLSGANVLTF
>TRBV19|TRBJ2-5|TRBD2|.
TGTGCCAGTAGTCTAGCGGGTCGGCAAGAGACCCAGTACTTC
CASSLAGRQETQYF
>TRBV11-2|TRBJ2-5|.|.
TGTGCCAGCAGCTTTGGGGCCCAAGAGACCCAGTACTTC
CASSFGAQETQYF
>TRBV27|TRBJ2-1|.|many
TGTGCCAGCAGTGCCGGGATGGGGGGAGCCAGGTATGAGCAGTTCTTC
CASSAGMGGARYEQFF
>TRBV19|TRBJ2-1|.|.
TGTGCCAGTGCGCGAGGCGGCAATGAGCAGTTCTTC
CASARGGNEQFF
>TRBV28|TRBJ2-1|.|once
TGTGCCAGCAGTTGGGGCAGCAACAATGAGCAGTTCTTC
CASSWGSNNEQFF
>TRBV5-1|TRBJ2-6|.|few
TGCGCCAGCAGCGCGAGCTCTGGGGCCAACGTCCTGACTTTC
CASSASSGANVLTF
>TRBV2|TRBJ1-2|TRBD1|many
TGTGCCAGCAGTGAAGTGACAGGGGTGTCAGGCTACACCTTC
CASSEVTGVSGYTF
>TRBV2|TRBJ1-5|TRBD1|.
TGTGCCAGCAGGGACAGGGGTTATCAGCCCCAGCATTTT
CASRDRGYQPQHF
>TRBV25-1|TRBJ2-7|TRBD1|.
TGTGCCAGCAGTGAGCCGCCGGGACAGGGGTCCCCTTACGAGCAGTACTTC
CASSEPPGQGSPYEQYF
>TRBV9|TRBJ1-3|.|.
TGTGCCAGCAGCCCCCTGAAGGAGTACTCTGGAAACACCATATATTTT
CASSPLKEYSGNTIYF
>TRBV11-2|TRBJ2-5|.|.
TGTGCCAGCAGCCCTCCACCGGGACAAGAGACCCAGTACTTC
CASSPPPGQETQYF
>TRBV7-2|TRBJ1-1|TRBD1|.
TGTGCCAGCAACCCGGGACAGGGGCCAGGACCTGAAGCTTTCTTT
CASNPGQGPGPEAFF
>TRBV5-6|TRBJ2-1|TRBD2|.
TGTGCCAGCAGCTTGCCTAGCGGTTACAATGAGCAGTTCTTC
CASSLPSGYNEQFF
>TRBV18|TRBJ2-5|TRBD2|.
TGTGCCAGCTCATCGGGACTAGCGGGAGGGCGAGAGACCCAGTACTTC
CASSSGLAGGRETQYF
>TRBV6-5|TRBJ1-2|TRBD1|.
TGTGCCAGCAGTTTACAGGGACAGTCTAGTGGCTACACCTTC
CASSLQGQSSGYTF
>TRBV6-6|TRBJ2-7|TRBD2|few
TGTGCCAGCGCGTACAGGACGGGGGGAAGGGGCGAGCAGTACTTC
CASAYRTGGRGEQYF
>TRBV27|TRBJ2-7|.|.
TGTGCCAGCGTATCAGGAACCTACGAGCAGTACTTC
CASVSGTYEQYF
>TRBV7-8|TRBJ2-7|.|.
TGTGCCAGCAGCTTAGATGGCGGGCCCGACCCATACGAGCAGTACTTC
CASSLDGGPDPYEQYF
>TRBV24-1|TRBJ1-5|TRBD1|few
TGTGCCACCAGTGAGTCCCAGGGGGGCATTCAGCCCCAGCATTTT
CATSESQGGIQPQHF
>TRBV9|TRBJ2-3|.|.
TGTGCCAGCAGCGTAGCTTTGGGCGATACGCAGTATTTT
CASSVALGDTQYF
>TRBV7-9|TRBJ2-3|TRBD2|.
TGTGCCAGCAGCTTAGCCGGGACTAGCGGCTCCACAGATACGCAGTATTTT
CASSLAGTSGSTDTQYF
>TRBV30|TRBJ2-1|.|few
TGTGCCTGGAAGGGGCGACTAGACGGTCGGGAGCAGTTCTTC
CAWKGRLDGREQFF
>TRBV11-2|TRBJ2-1|TRBD2|.
TGTGCCAGCAGCCCGGGGGCTAGCGGGAGGCCGAGCTCCTACAATGAGCAGTTCTTC
CASSPGASGRPSSYNEQFF
>TRBV5-1|TRBJ2-5|.|.
TGCGCCAGCAGCTTGGCCCTGAGAAAGGGAGGAGAGACCCAGTACTTC
CASSLALRKGGETQYF
>TRBV7-9|TRBJ2-5|.|.
TGTGCCAGCAGCTTAGCGTCGTCAGGGAATCGAGAGACCCAGTACTTC
CASSLASSGNRETQYF
>TRBV7-3|TRBJ2-2|.|.
TGTGCCAGCAGCTTAAAGCCCACCACCGGGGAGCTGTTTTTT
CASSLKPTTGELFF
>TRBV18|TRBJ2-5|.|once
TGTGCCAGCTCACCCCCGGGACATAGAGAGACCCAGTACTTC
CASSPPGHRETQYF
>TRBV9|TRBJ2-1|.|.
TGTGCCAGCAGCGTAGAAAACAGGGAAACGAATGAGCAGTTCTTC
CASSVENRETNEQFF
>TRBV18|TRBJ2-6|TRBD1|.
TGTGCCAGCTCACCGTACCGGGACAGGGGGCGCGCTGGGGCCAACGTCCTGACTTTC
CASSPYRDRGRAGANVLTF
>TRBV7-2|TRBJ2-5|.|.
TGTGCCAGCAGCTTAGGTCGGACAGAGCCAGAGACCCAGTACTTC
CASSLGRTEPETQYF
>TRBV7-3|TRBJ2-7|TRBD2|many
TGTGCCAGCAGCTTAAAAGCGGGGGACGCCTACGAGCAGTACTTC
CASSLKAGDAYEQYF
>TRBV20-1|TRBJ1-1|.|few
TGCAGTGAGGCGGTCAACACTGAAGCTTTCTTT
CSEAVNTEAFF
>TRBV3-1/TRBV3-2|TRBJ2-2|TRBD2|.
TGTGCCAGCAGCCGAAAGCTTGGGACTAGTCCCGGGGAGCTGTTTTTT
CASSRKLGTSPGELFF
>TRBV30|TRBJ1-3|.|.
TGTGCCTGGATCCCCATGGTACGGGTTGGAAACACCATATATTTT
CAWIPMVRVGNTIYF
>TRBV28|TRBJ2-7|.|.
TGTGCCAGCAGTGCTGCCAGGGGTTACGAGCAGTACTTC
CASSAARGYEQYF
>TRBV5-4|TRBJ2-1|.|few
TGTGCCAGCAGCTTCGGTGCCTCGCAGGACAATGAGCAGTTCTTC
CASSFGASQDNEQFF